A selection of T cell receptor beta chains follows, all from one sample in a study of cytotoxic CD8 clonotypes in ibrutinib-treated CLL. TCRdb keeps only in-frame clones here, not all; method: immunoSEQ multiplex PCR. The table lists approximately 150,000 clones, about four fifths of them singletons. The source material was PBMCs, sampled after 24 months of ibrutinib treatment. The receptors were sampled from a human donor with chronic lymphocytic leukemia. CDR3s include the opening cysteine and the closing phenylalanine or tryptophan. A D gene is named only where the DNA matches it firmly. Where a row states a size, it is once, few, many or the class of an expanded clone; other rows omit it.

TRBJ1-1 | TRBV19 | . | . | TGTGCCAGCCTGGACGTCACTGAAGCTTTCTTT | CASLDVTEAFF
TRBJ2-3 | TRBV6-1 | many | TRBD2 | TGTGCCAGCAGATTATCAGCGGGAGGGCCAGATACGCAGTATTTT | CASRLSAGGPDTQYF
TRBJ1-5 | TRBV6-5 | . | . | TGTGCCAGCAGTTCCCTGGGGACTCAGCCCCAGCATTTT | CASSSLGTQPQHF
TRBJ2-2 | TRBV6-4 | . | TRBD2 | TGTGCCAGCAGTGCCCACCGAGGACTAGCGGAGCACACCGGGGAGCTGTTTTTT | CASSAHRGLAEHTGELFF
TRBJ2-6 | TRBV19 | . | . | TGTGCCAGTACGCCCGTCGGGACTGCCTACTCTGGGGCCAACGTCCTGACTTTC | CASTPVGTAYSGANVLTF
TRBJ1-5 | TRBV28 | . | TRBD1 | TGTGCCAGCAGACCGACAGGGAGTCAGCCCCAGCATTTT | CASRPTGSQPQHF
TRBJ2-7 | TRBV28 | . | . | TGTGCCAGCAACTCTCCGGGACATACCTACGAGCAGTACTTC | CASNSPGHTYEQYF
TRBJ2-5 | TRBV21-1 | . | . | TGTGCCAGATCGGACAGGGCTCAAGAGACCCAGTACTTC | CARSDRAQETQYF
TRBJ1-3 | TRBV4-1 | . | . | TGCGCCAGCAGCCCACGAATAGGGCCGAACTCTGGAAACACCATATATTTT | CASSPRIGPNSGNTIYF
TRBJ2-2 | TRBV4-3 | . | . | TGCGCCAGCAGCCCCCGTGGGGTTACCGGGGAGCTGTTTTTT | CASSPRGVTGELFF
TRBJ1-3 | TRBV7-2 | . | . | TGTGCCAGCCGAGAGGGATTCTCTGGAAACACCATATATTTT | CASREGFSGNTIYF
TRBJ1-1 | TRBV4-1 | . | . | TGCGCCAGCAGCCAGGCCGTGGGGGAAGGGGCTTTCTTT | CASSQAVGEGAFF
TRBJ2-1 | TRBV5-8 | . | . | TGTGCCAGCAGCTTGAGACCGAATGAGCAGTTCTTC | CASSLRPNEQFF
TRBJ2-7 | TRBV7-9 | . | TRBD2 | TGTGCCAGCAGCTCTAGCGGGAGGGCATCCTACGAGCAGTACTTC | CASSSSGRASYEQYF
TRBJ2-7 | TRBV4-3 | once | . | TGCGCCAGCAGCCAAGATTTACATACGTCATCGGTTGAGCAGTACTTC | CASSQDLHTSSVEQYF
TRBJ1-5 | TRBV30 | . | . | TGTGCCTGGAGTCGGAGCTGGCCGGAGCCCCAGCATTTT | CAWSRSWPEPQHF
TRBJ2-1 | TRBV7-9 | . | TRBD2 | TGTGCCAGCAGCTTAGCAGGGACTAGCGGACAAGAGCAGTTCTTC | CASSLAGTSGQEQFF
TRBJ1-5 | TRBV7-8 | . | . | TGTGCCAGCACCCGGGAGGTGTACAATCAGCCCCAGCATTTT | CASTREVYNQPQHF
TRBJ1-4 | TRBV19 | . | . | TGTGCCAGTAGGAGGGCAACTAATGAAAAACTGTTTTTT | CASRRATNEKLFF
TRBJ1-1 | TRBV2 | . | . | TGTGCCAGCCAGGGAGGTATGAACACTGAAGCTTTCTTT | CASQGGMNTEAFF
TRBJ1-2 | TRBV5-1 | . | . | TGCGCCAGCAGCCCCGGCGACAGTGCCTCCTATGGCTACACCTTC | CASSPGDSASYGYTF
TRBJ1-2 | TRBV7-9 | . | TRBD1 | TGTGCCAGCAGCCTGGGACAGGCTCATGGCTACACCTTC | CASSLGQAHGYTF
TRBJ2-7 | TRBV5-1 | . | . | TGCGCCAGCAGCCCGCAAACGGGCTTCACCTACGAGCAGTACTTC | CASSPQTGFTYEQYF
TRBJ1-2 | TRBV9 | few | . | TGTGCCAGCAGCGTAGCTACGTACGGCCTCTATGGCTACACCTTC | CASSVATYGLYGYTF
TRBJ1-1 | TRBV7-9 | . | . | TGTGCCAGCAGCCCGGTAGGGACCATGAACACTGAAGCTTTCTTT | CASSPVGTMNTEAFF
TRBJ1-2 | TRBV30 | . | . | TGTGCCTGGGAAAGGGCCTTATATGGCTACACCTTC | CAWERALYGYTF
TRBJ2-1 | TRBV6-4 | . | TRBD2 | TGTGCCAGCCAAGTATTTAGCGGGGGATCCCTCTACAATGAGCAGTTCTTC | CASQVFSGGSLYNEQFF
TRBJ2-1 | TRBV2 | . | TRBD2 | TGTGCCAGCAGGGCGTATAGCGGGGGGAACAATGAGCAGTTCTTC | CASRAYSGGNNEQFF
TRBJ1-4 | TRBV19 | . | . | TGTGCCAGTAGTATACTTGGAAGAGCCTCTAATGAAAAACTGTTTTTT | CASSILGRASNEKLFF
TRBJ2-7 | TRBV6-5 | . | TRBD1 | TGTGCCAGCAGCCCAGGACAGGGGGCGACGTACGAGCAGTACTTC | CASSPGQGATYEQYF
TRBJ1-4 | TRBV5-1 | . | TRBD1 | TGCGCCAGCAGCCAACACAGGACAGGGTTGAATGAAAAACTGTTTTTT | CASSQHRTGLNEKLFF
TRBJ2-1 | TRBV30 | few | TRBD2 | TGTGCCTGGAGTGGGGGACTAGCGGGACAGGATGAGCAGTTCTTC | CAWSGGLAGQDEQFF
TRBJ2-1 | TRBV12-5 | . | . | TGTGCTAGTGCCTGGGGTTATTTTGAGGGAGGTTCCTACAATGAGCAGTTCTTC | CASAWGYFEGGSYNEQFF
TRBJ2-7 | TRBV6-5 | . | TRBD1 | TGTGCCAGCAGTCCAGGGACAGCGCTAGGCTACGAGCAGTACTTC | CASSPGTALGYEQYF
TRBJ2-1 | TRBV11-2 | few | . | TGTGCCAGCAGCTCCTACGATGAGCAGTTCTTC | CASSSYDEQFF
TRBJ1-3 | TRBV7-9 | . | . | TGTGCCAGCAGCTCTATAGAGAACACCATATATTTT | CASSSIENTIYF
TRBJ1-3 | TRBV7-9 | . | . | TGTGCCAGCAGCTTGGACAACTCTGGAAACACCATATATTTT | CASSLDNSGNTIYF
TRBJ1-2 | TRBV5-1 | . | . | TGCGCCAGCAGTCCACAGGGAGCTAACTATGGCTACACCTTC | CASSPQGANYGYTF
TRBJ2-1 | TRBV5-1 | . | . | TGCGCCAGCAGCCCTGACGGAGATGGGCAGTTCTTC | CASSPDGDGQFF
TRBJ2-1 | TRBV5-1 | . | TRBD2 | TGCGCCAGCAGCTTAGGGACTAGCGGGAGACGCAATGAGCAGTTCTTC | CASSLGTSGRRNEQFF
TRBJ2-7 | TRBV7-6 | . | . | TGTGCCAGCAGCGGGCTTTACGAGCAGTACTTC | CASSGLYEQYF
TRBJ1-6 | TRBV12-5 | . | TRBD1 | TGTGCTAGTGGTCCCGGCCGGGACAGGGGTTCACCCCTCCACTTT | CASGPGRDRGSPLHF
TRBJ2-6 | TRBV28 | . | . | TGTGCCAGCAGTTTTGGGCAGAAGCTCTCTGGGGCCAACGTCCTGACTTTC | CASSFGQKLSGANVLTF
TRBJ2-3 | TRBV19 | . | TRBD1 | TGTGCCAGTAGGAGGACAGGGGGCACAGATACGCAGTATTTT | CASRRTGGTDTQYF
TRBJ1-2 | TRBV5-4 | . | . | TGTGCCAGCAGCTTACGGACTAGGATGAACTTTAACTATGGCTACACCTTC | CASSLRTRMNFNYGYTF
TRBJ2-5 | TRBV7-7 | . | TRBD2 | TGTGCTAGCAGCCCAGGGACTAGCGGGAGGGGCCAAGAGACCCAGTACTTC | CASSPGTSGRGQETQYF
TRBJ2-3 | TRBV6-1 | . | TRBD1 | TGTGCCAGCAGTGAAGTCAGGGGGTCCGCAGATACGCAGTATTTT | CASSEVRGSADTQYF
TRBJ2-7 | TRBV5-1 | . | . | TGCGCCAGCAGCCAGCAGGGTAGCTCCTACGAGCAGTACTTC | CASSQQGSSYEQYF
TRBJ2-7 | TRBV7-9 | . | . | TGTGCCAGCAGCCCAGGTGGTTCCGAGCAGTACTTC | CASSPGGSEQYF
TRBJ1-2 | TRBV7-9 | . | . | TGTGCCAGCAGCAGGGGAGGGGGACACCCTTTCGATGGCTACACCTTC | CASSRGGGHPFDGYTF
TRBJ1-4 | TRBV15 | . | . | TGTGCCACCAGCAGAGATAGGCCGGTAGGAAGGAATGAAAAACTGTTTTTT | CATSRDRPVGRNEKLFF
TRBJ1-4 | TRBV9 | once | . | TGTGCCAGCAGCGTAGCAGGGACTCCTAATGAAAAACTGTTTTTT | CASSVAGTPNEKLFF
TRBJ1-2 | TRBV9 | . | TRBD1 | TGTGCCAGCAGCTCACAGACAGGGTTGGGCTATGGCTACACCTTC | CASSSQTGLGYGYTF
TRBJ1-4 | TRBV18 | . | . | TGTGCCAGCTCAATAAAGGGGACTAATGAAAAACTGTTTTTT | CASSIKGTNEKLFF
TRBJ2-5 | TRBV6-1 | once | TRBD2 | TGTGCCAGCATCATAGGACTAGCAAAGGGGGGGACCCAGTACTTC | CASIIGLAKGGTQYF
TRBJ1-5 | TRBV7-8 | . | . | TGTGCCAGCAGCTTAGCACAGGGCGGTCAGCCCCAGCATTTT | CASSLAQGGQPQHF
TRBJ1-2 | TRBV28 | . | . | TGTGCCAGCAGTTCAGGGAAGCAAGGCTACACCTTC | CASSSGKQGYTF